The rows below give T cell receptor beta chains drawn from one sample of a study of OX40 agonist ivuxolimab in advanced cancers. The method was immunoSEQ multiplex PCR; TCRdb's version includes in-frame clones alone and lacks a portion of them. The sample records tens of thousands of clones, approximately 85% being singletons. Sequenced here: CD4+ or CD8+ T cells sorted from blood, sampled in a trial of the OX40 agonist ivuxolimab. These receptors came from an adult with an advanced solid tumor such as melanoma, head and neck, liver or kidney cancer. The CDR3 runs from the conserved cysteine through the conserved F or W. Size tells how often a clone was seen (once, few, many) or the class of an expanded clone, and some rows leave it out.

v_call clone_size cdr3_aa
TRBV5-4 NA CASSLGRGGGNIQYF
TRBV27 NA CASRPAGQGRDTQYF
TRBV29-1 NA CSCINTQETQYF
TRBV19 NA CASQRDRKAPGYTF
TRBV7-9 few CASSPKGPDTQYF
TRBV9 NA CASSVGGTILTDTQYF
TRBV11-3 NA CASSLGTRDYEQYF
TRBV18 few CASSPPTGQYLTDTQYF
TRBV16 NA CASSQQGTGGANVLTF
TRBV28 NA CASTYAPGVGTEAFF
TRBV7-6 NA CASSLRGRELFF
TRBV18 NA CASSPTWGGGQYF
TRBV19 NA CASSLGTLEKLFF
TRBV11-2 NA CASTLRTVAFF
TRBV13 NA CASGRPQETQYF
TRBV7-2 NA CASSLGRQTQETQYF
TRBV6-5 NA CAISVSGGTVNEQFF
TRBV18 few CASSWERGGPLHF
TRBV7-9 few CASSLLLDWTLGNEQFF
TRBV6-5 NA CASRRRESNYGYTF
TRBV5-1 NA CASSQGQGNGYTF
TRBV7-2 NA CASSLAAQGAQETQYF
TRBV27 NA CASSPDRGAGELFF
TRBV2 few CASSVSGMAYQPQHF
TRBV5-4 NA CASSRPGSSTEAFF
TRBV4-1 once CASSQVFGNTIYF
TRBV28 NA CASSLTAGISSTEAFF
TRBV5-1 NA CASSLGLAGDETQYF
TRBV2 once CASSERNSPLHF
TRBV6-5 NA CASSYTGTLNTGELFF
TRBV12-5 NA CASGLATGRFGELFF
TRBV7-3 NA CASSLRSGGRETQYF
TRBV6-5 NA CASSSTNAGADEKLFF
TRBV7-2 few CASSLALRTGELFF
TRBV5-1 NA CASSLGGALLIEAFF
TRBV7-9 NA CASSPDGNSPLHF
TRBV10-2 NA CASSELRRTQYF
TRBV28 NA CASSRDTNYGYTF
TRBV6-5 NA CASNAEGKGAYEQYF
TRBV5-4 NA CASSPMTGTEAFF
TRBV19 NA CASSSPGTDYEQYF
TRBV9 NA CASKKDLLNTEAFF
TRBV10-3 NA CAISVASGGGGEQYF
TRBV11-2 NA CASSPTGTGDTEAFF
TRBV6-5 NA CASSSEGGGGDTQYF
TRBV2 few CASSGIQGKQETQYF
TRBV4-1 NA CASSQDLRGYQETQYF
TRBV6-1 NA CASRRTPLNWYEQYF
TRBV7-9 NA CASSDATRSTQYF
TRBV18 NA CASSSLGQLAQPQHF
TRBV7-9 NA CASSVGEAGGEETQYF
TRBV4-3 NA CASSQGPKGTEAFF
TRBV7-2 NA CASSEQGASETQYF
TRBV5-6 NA CASSVPGSGANVLTF
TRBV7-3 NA CASSAGTSGGEQFF
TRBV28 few CASSSPGTTNEKLFF
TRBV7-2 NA CASSATGNEKLFF
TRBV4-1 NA CASSPSGLLRGETQYF
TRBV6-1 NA CASLKWQGEAIQYF
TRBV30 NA CAWSGIRVGTGELFF